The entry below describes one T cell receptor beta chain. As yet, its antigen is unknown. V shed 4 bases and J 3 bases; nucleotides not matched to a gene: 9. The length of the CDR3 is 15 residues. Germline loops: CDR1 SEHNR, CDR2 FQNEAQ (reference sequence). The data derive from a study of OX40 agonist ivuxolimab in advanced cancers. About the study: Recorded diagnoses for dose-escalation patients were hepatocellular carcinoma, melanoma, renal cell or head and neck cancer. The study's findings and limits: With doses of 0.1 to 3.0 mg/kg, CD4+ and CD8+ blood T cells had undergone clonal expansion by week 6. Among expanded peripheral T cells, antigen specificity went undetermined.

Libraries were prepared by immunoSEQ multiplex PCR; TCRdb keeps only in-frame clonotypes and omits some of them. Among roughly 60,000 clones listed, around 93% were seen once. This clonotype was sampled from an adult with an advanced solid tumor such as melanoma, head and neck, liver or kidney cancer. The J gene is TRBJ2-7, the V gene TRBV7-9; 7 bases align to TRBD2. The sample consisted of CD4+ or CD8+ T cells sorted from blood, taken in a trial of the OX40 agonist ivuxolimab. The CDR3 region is CASSYPGGGLYEQYF. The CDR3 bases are TGTGCCAGCAGCTATCCGGGAGGCGGGCTCTACGAGCAGTACTTC.